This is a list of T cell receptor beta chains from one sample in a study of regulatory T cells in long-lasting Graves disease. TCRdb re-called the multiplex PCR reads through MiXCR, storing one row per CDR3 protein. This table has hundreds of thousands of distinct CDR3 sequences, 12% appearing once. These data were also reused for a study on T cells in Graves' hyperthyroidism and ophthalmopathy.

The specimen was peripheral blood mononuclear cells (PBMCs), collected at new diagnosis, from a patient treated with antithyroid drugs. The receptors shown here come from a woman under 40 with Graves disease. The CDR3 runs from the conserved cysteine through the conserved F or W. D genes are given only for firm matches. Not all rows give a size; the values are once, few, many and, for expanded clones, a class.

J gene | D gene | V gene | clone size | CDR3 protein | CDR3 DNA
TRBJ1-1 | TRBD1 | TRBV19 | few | CASSRTGANTEAFF | TGTGCCAGTAGCCGGACAGGGGCGAACACTGAAGCTTTCTTT
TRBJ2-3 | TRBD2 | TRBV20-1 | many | CSALSGSNRGTQYF | TGCAGTGCTCTTAGCGGGTCGAATCGTGGTACGCAGTATTTT
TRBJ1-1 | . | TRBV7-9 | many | CASSSTNTPGTEAFF | TGTGCCAGCAGCTCGACCAATACTCCCGGGACAGAAGCTTTCTTT
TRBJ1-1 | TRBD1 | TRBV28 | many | CASSTTGVTEAFF | TGTGCCAGCAGCACTACAGGGGTCACTGAAGCTTTCTTT
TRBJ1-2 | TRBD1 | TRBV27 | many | CASSLEGTANYGYTF | TGTGCCAGCAGTTTGGAAGGGACAGCTAACTATGGCTACACCTTC
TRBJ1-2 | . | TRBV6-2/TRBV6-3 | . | CASSEDYGYTF | TGTGCCAGCAGTGAGGACTATGGCTACACCTTC
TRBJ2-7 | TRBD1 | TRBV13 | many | CASSYDRTGNDEQYF | TGTGCCAGCAGCTATGACCGGACAGGGAACGACGAGCAGTACTTC
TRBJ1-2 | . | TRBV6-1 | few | CASSTGVSYGYTF | TGTGCCAGCAGTACAGGAGTTTCCTATGGCTACACCTTC
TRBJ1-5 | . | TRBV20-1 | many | CSARDRESNQPQHF | TGCAGTGCTAGAGATCGGGAGAGCAATCAGCCCCAGCATTTT
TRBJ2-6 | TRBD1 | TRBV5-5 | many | CASSLGPGQGLAGANVLTF | TGTGCCAGCAGCTTGGGTCCGGGACAGGGGTTAGCTGGGGCCAACGTCCTGACTTTC
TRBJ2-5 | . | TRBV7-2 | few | CASSFFWQQETQYF | TGTGCCAGCAGCTTTTTCTGGCAACAAGAGACCCAGTACTTC
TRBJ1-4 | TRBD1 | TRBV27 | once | CASSSLGQANEKPFF | TGTGCCAGCAGTTCATTGGGACAGGCTAATGAAAAACCGTTTTTT
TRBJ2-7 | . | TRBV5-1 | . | CASSLRGRPNEQYF | TGCGCCAGCAGCTTGAGAGGGAGACCCAACGAGCAGTACTTC
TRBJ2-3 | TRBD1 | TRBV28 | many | CASSPRDRGFPFGGTQYF | TGTGCCAGCAGTCCCCGGGACAGGGGATTCCCTTTTGGGGGTACGCAGTATTTT
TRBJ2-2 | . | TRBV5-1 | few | CASSPFFEGANTGELFF | TGCGCCAGCAGCCCCTTTTTCGAGGGGGCGAACACCGGGGAGCTGTTTTTT
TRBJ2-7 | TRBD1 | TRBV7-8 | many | CASSPNRGWGYEQYF | TGTGCCAGCAGCCCTAACAGGGGCTGGGGCTACGAGCAGTACTTC
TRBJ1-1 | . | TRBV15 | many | CATSRDRVLGQEGVTEAFF | TGTGCCACCAGCAGAGATAGGGTTTTGGGCCAGGAGGGGGTTACTGAAGCTTTCTTT
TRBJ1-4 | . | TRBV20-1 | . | CSARDRGRENEKLFF | TGCAGTGCTAGAGATCGGGGCAGGGAAAATGAAAAACTGTTTTTT
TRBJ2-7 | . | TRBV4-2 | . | CASSQRGEGFSEQYF | TGTGCCAGCAGCCAGAGGGGGGAGGGATTTAGCGAGCAGTACTTC
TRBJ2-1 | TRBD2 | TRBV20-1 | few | CSARLAGAKSYNEQFF | TGCAGTGCTAGGCTAGCGGGAGCTAAGTCCTACAATGAGCAGTTCTTC
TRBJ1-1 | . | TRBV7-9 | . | CASSLSWVSEAFF | TGTGCCAGCAGCTTATCTTGGGTTTCTGAAGCTTTCTTT
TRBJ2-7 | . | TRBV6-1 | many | CASGQGTTYEQYF | TGTGCCAGCGGCCAGGGGACGACCTACGAGCAGTACTTC
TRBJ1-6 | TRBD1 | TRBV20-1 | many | CSARAGGRSPLHF | TGCAGTGCTAGGGCAGGGGGCCGGTCACCCCTCCACTTT
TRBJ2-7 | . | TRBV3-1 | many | CASSQAAGEQYF | TGTGCCAGCAGCCAGGCCGCCGGGGAGCAGTACTTC
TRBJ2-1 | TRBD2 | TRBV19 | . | CASSRRGDNEQFF | TGTGCCAGTAGCCGTCGGGGGGACAATGAGCAGTTCTTC
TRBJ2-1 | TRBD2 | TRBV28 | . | CASSEGGLAGGPHEQFF | TGTGCCAGCAGTGAGGGGGGACTAGCGGGAGGGCCGCATGAGCAGTTCTTC
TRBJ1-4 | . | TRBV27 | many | CASSLSFGTFEKLFF | TGTGCCAGCAGTTTATCGTTCGGGACGTTTGAAAAACTGTTTTTT
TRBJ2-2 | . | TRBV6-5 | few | CASSYAAGELFF | TGTGCCAGCAGTTACGCGGCAGGGGAGCTGTTTTTT
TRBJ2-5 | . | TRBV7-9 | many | CASSSLLETQYF | TGTGCCAGCAGCTCCCTCCTGGAGACCCAGTACTTC
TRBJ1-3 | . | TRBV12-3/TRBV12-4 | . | CASGPIFDNTIYF | TGTGCCAGCGGGCCTATCTTCGATAACACCATATATTTT
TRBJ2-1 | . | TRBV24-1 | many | CATSDPDSNEQFF | TGTGCCACCAGTGACCCGGACTCGAATGAGCAGTTCTTC
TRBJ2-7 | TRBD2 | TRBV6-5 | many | CASSYSFRREGRVYEQYF | TGTGCCAGCAGTTACTCGTTTAGGCGGGAGGGCCGGGTCTACGAGCAGTACTTC
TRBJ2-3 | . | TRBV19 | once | CASSIDFGTDTQYF | TGTGCCAGTAGTATAGATTTTGGGACGGATACGCAGTATTTT
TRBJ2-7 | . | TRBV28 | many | CASTLGAGTYEQYF | TGTGCCAGCACCCTCGGGGCGGGGACCTACGAGCAGTACTTC
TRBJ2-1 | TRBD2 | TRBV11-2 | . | CASSSRTSDYNEQFF | TGTGCCAGCAGCTCGAGGACTAGCGATTACAATGAGCAGTTCTTC
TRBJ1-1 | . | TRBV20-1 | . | CSATVNRVATEALF | TGCAGTGCCACGGTAAACAGGGTCGCCACTGAAGCTCTCTTT
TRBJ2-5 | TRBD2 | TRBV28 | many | CASSFVLAGVETQYF | TGTGCCAGCAGTTTTGTACTAGCGGGAGTAGAGACCCAGTACTTC
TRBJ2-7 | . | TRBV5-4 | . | CASSFKGLSPSYEQYF | TGTGCCAGCAGCTTCAAGGGTTTGAGTCCCTCCTACGAGCAGTACTTC
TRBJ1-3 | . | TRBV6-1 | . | CASQNLAGGGNTIYF | TGTGCCAGCCAAAACTTAGCCGGCGGAGGAAACACCATATATTTT